Sequencing of this T cell receptor beta chain was carried out in a study of blood T cell repertoires in COVID-19. About the research overall: Whether acute or convalescent, the COVID-19 samples came from the United States, Italy and Spain. T cells, B-cell-depleted T cells, or PBMCs supplied cDNA or gDNA.

Original processing notes: From reference gene primer amplification, estimates of nucleated cell counts were derived. The table came from immunoSEQ multiplex PCR; TCRdb's copy has only in-frame clones and leaves some out. D and trimming were read from the DNA, whereas the V and J calls and clone size are those reported in that table. The table records around 93,000 clones, roughly 88% of them present only once. This clone was detected a few times. V was clipped by 0 bases and J by 8 bases; unmatched bases: 9. CDR3 size: 16 residues. CDR1 is SGHRS, CDR2 YFSETQ, per germline. The clonotype was recovered from an elderly man with acute or convalescent COVID-19. The V gene is TRBV5-1, the J gene TRBJ2-7, with 12 bases lining up with TRBD2. Source material: peripheral blood. CDR3 residues: CASSLAPGLAGIKQYF. The DNA for the CDR3 is TGCGCCAGCAGCTTGGCCCCCGGACTAGCGGGAATCAAGCAGTACTTC.